One and the same sample provided the 3 T cell receptor beta chains below, sequenced in a study of blood T cell repertoires in COVID-19. Assay: immunoSEQ multiplex PCR; the TCRdb copy retains only in-frame clones and omits some. This table holds 190,000 or so clones, about 83% found once. Sequencing used peripheral blood. Receptors were obtained from a man in his 60s who had recovered from COVID-19.

The chain employs TRBV24-1 and TRBJ1-1, with no clear D. Deletions cut 8 bases from V and 1 base from J, with 10 bases between. The germline V gene encodes CDR1 KGHDR and CDR2 SFDVKD. The CDR3 totals 13 residues. The CDR3 DNA reads TGTGCCACCACTCCTGGCGGGAACACTGAAGCTTTCTTT. Protein: CATTPGGNTEAFF.

V is TRBV18 and J is TRBJ2-7; D is possibly TRBD2 (6 bases). Trimming cost V 4 bases and J 0 bases, with 13 bases left between them. Per the germline V gene, CDR1 is KGHSH and CDR2 is LQKENI. The CDR3 is 15 amino acids. CDR3 loop: CASSRTGGSSYEQYF. CDR3 DNA: TGTGCCAGCTCACGGACCGGGGGTAGCTCCTACGAGCAGTACTTC.

The rearrangement uses TRBV5-1 and TRBJ2-7; D is unclear. CDR3 length: 14 residues. The germline V gene encodes CDR1 SGHRS and CDR2 YFSETQ. Trimming removed 4 bases at V and 5 bases at J, with 16 bases between. CDR3 in DNA: TGCGCCAGCAGCCCCGGGTCCCGGAGAAACGAGCAGTACTTC. It encodes CASSPGSRRNEQYF.